What follows is one TCR beta chain and its context. Its cognate antigen is unknown. The sample comes from a study of radiotherapy plus CTLA-4 blockade in lung cancer. For the study at large: 15% to 20% of patients responded objectively, and about 32% achieved disease control.

Those patients who had chemo-refractory metastatic non-small-cell lung cancer were given focal radiation along with CTLA-4 blockade through ipilimumab. General study results and limits: Expansion of tumor-derived TCR clones was observed in blood after radiotherapy plus ipilimumab. Reported findings show early blood T cell clone dynamics, with interferon-beta, best predicted response.

The CDR3 is 14 residues long. Germline CDR1 and CDR2: MDHEN and SYDVKM. With 6 bases clipped from V and 7 bases from J, the junction kept 9 bases outside the gene matches. Only in-frame clones appear in the TCRdb table, and some are missing; sequencing was by immunoSEQ multiplex PCR. The sample has tens of thousands of clones, approximately 76% seen once; the top ten hold about 16%. Here the sequenced sample was peripheral blood, taken from a patient treated with radiotherapy plus ipilimumab. The J gene is TRBJ1-5, the V gene TRBV28; 7 nucleotides line up with TRBD1. The clonotype originates from a human donor with non-small cell lung cancer whose response to radiotherapy plus ipilimumab could not be evaluated. Some clones in this sample may be carry-over from other donors' samples. The CDR3 DNA is TGTGCCAGCAGCTCTGCAGGGGGTGGGCAGCCCCAGCATTTT. Its protein product is CASSSAGGGQPQHF.